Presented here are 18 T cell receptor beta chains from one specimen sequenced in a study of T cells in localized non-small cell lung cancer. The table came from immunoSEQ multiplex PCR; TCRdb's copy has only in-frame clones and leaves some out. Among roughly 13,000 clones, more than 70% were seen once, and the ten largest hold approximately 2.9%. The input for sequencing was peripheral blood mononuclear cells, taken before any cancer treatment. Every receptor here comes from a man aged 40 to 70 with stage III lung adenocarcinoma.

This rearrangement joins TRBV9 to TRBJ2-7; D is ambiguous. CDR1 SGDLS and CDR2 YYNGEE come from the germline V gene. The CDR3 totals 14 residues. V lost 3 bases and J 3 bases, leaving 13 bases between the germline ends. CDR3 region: CASSAGGGVYEQYF. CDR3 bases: TGTGCCAGCAGCGCGGGTGGTGGGGTCTACGAGCAGTACTTC. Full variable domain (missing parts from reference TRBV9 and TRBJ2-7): DSGVTQTPKHLITATGQRVTLRCSPRSGDLSVYWYQQSLDQGLQFLIQYYNGEERAKGNILERFSAQQFPDLHSELNLSSLELGDSALYFCASSAGGGVYEQYFGPGTRLTVT.

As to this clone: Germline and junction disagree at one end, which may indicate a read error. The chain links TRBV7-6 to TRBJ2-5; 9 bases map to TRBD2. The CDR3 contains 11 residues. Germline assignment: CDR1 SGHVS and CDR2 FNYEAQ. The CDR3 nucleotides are TGTGCCAGCAGCCCAGGACTAGCGAGGAACTTC. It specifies CASSPGLARNF.

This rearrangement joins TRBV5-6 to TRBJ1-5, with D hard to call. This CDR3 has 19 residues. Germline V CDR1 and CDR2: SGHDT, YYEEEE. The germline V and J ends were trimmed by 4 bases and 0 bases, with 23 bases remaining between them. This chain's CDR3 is CASSQRMRDGTYSNQPQHF. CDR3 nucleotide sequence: TGTGCCAGCAGCCAACGAATGAGAGACGGTACGTATAGCAATCAGCCCCAGCATTTT. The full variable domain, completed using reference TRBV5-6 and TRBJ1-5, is DAGVTQSPTHLIKTRGQQVTLRCSPKSGHDTVSWYQQALGQGPQFIFQYYEEEERQRGNFPDRFSGHQFPNYSSELNVNALLLGDSALYLCASSQRMRDGTYSNQPQHFGDGTRLSIL.

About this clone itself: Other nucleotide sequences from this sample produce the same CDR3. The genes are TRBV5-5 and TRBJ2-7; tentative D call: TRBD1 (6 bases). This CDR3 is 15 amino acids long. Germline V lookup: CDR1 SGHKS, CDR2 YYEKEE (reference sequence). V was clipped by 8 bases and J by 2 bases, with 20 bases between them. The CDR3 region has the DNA TGTGCCAGTAGCCTTTCTCAGGGGAGACCCTACGAGCAGTACTTC. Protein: CASSLSQGRPYEQYF.

The CDR3 DNA is TGTGCCAGTAGTATAGGACTAGCTGCTAACTACGAGCAGTACTTC. Translated, it gives CASSIGLAANYEQYF. The genes are TRBV19 and TRBJ2-7, with 7 bases matching TRBD2. The CDR3 sequence is 15 residues long. J was trimmed by 3 bases and V by 1 base; bases with no gene match: 6. Germline V gene data show CDR1 as LNHDA and CDR2 as SQIVND (reference sequence).

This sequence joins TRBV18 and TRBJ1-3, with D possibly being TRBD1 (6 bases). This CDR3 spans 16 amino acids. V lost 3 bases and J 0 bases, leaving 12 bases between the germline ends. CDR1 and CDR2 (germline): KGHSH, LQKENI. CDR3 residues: CASSPMTGDSGNTIYF. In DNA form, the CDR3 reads TGTGCCAGCTCACCGATGACAGGCGACTCTGGAAACACCATATATTTT.

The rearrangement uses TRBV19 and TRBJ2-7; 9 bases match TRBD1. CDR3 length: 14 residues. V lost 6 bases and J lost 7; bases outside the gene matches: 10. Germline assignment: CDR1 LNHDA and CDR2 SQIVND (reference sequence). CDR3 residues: CASRRQGVALEQYF. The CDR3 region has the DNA TGTGCCAGTAGGCGACAGGGGGTGGCCCTGGAGCAGTACTTC.

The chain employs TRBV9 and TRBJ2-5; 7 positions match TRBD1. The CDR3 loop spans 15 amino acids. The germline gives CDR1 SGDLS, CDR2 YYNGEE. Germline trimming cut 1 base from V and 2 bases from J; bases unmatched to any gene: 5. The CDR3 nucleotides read TGTGCCAGCAGCGTATATGGCAGGGGGCAAGAGACCCAGTACTTC. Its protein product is CASSVYGRGQETQYF.

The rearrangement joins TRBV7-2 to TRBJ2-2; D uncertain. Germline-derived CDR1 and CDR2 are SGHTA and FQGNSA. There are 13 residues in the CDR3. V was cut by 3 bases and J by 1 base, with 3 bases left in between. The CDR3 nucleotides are TGTGCCAGCAGCTTCCTGAACACCGGGGAGCTGTTTTTT. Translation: CASSFLNTGELFF.

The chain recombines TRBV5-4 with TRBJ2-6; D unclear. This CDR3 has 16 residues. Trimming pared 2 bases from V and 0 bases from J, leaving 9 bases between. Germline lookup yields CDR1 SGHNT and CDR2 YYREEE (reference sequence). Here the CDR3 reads CASSLRVLSGANVLTF. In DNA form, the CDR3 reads TGTGCCAGCAGCTTACGGGTTCTCTCTGGGGCCAACGTCCTGACTTTC.

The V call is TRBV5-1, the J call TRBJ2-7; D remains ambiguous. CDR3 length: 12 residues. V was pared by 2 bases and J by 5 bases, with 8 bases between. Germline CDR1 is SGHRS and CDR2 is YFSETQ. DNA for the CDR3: TGCGCCAGCAGCTTAGGGCCGGACGAGCAGTACTTC. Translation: CASSLGPDEQYF.

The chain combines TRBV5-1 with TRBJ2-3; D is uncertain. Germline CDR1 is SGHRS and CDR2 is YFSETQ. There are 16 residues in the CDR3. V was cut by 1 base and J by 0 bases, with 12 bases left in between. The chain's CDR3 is CASSLNEAKSTDTQYF. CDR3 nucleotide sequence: TGCGCCAGCAGCTTGAATGAAGCCAAGAGCACAGATACGCAGTATTTT.

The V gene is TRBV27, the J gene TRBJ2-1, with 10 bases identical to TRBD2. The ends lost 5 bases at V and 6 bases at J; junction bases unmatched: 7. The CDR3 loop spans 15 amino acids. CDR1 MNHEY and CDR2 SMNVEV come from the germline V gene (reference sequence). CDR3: CASSPSGSVPNEQFF. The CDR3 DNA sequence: TGTGCCAGCAGTCCTAGCGGGAGTGTCCCCAATGAGCAGTTCTTC.

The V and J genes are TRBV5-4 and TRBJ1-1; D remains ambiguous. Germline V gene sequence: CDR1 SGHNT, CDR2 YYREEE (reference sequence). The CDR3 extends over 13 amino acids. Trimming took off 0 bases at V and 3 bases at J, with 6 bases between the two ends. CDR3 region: CASSLGKYTEAFF. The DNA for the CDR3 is TGTGCCAGCAGCTTGGGGAAATACACTGAAGCTTTCTTT.

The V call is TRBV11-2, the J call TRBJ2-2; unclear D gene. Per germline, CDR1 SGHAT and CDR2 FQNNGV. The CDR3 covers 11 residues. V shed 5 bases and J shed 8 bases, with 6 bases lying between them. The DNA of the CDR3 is TGTGCCAGCAGCCCTCTAGGGGAGCTGTTTTTT. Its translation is CASSPLGELFF.

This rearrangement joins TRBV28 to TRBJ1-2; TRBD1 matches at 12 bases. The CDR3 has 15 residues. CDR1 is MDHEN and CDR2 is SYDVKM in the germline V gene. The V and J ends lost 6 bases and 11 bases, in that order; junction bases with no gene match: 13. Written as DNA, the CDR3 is TGTGCCAGCAGCCCGGCCGTGGGACAGGGGGCGATTTACACCTTC. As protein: CASSPAVGQGAIYTF.

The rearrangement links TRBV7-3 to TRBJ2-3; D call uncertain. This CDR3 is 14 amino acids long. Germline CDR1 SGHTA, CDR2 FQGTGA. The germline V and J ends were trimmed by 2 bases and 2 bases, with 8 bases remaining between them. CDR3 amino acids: CASSLFRNTDTQYF. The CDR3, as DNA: TGTGCCAGCAGCTTATTTCGCAACACAGATACGCAGTATTTT.

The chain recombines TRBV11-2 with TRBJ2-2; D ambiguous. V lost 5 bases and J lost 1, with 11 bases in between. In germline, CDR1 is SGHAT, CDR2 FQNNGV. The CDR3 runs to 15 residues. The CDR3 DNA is TGTGCCAGCAGCCCTAGGGTGTTGAACACCGGGGAGCTGTTTTTT. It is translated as CASSPRVLNTGELFF.